The 31 T cell receptor beta chains below all came from one sample that was sequenced in a study of beta chain features in type 1 diabetes. The sequenced template was cDNA made from the entire isolated RNA. The table came from immunoSEQ multiplex PCR; TCRdb's copy has only in-frame clones and leaves some out. The sample yields about 40,000 clones, roughly 49% seen once. Sample: central memory CD4+ T cells from blood. The origin of the receptors is a woman aged 18-29 years in good health.

The V call is TRBV27, the J call TRBJ1-1; 8 bases line up with TRBD1. Germline V gene lookup returns CDR1 MNHEY and CDR2 SMNVEV (reference sequence). This CDR3 comprises 16 residues. The junction had 13 bases not matched to a gene; V was cut back by 5 bases and J by 5 bases. The CDR3 coding sequence is TGTGCCAGCAGTACCCGTCCGACAGGGGCATTTACTGAAGCTTTCTTT. It yields the protein CASSTRPTGAFTEAFF.

This clone has just a few counts. The V and J genes are TRBV27 and TRBJ1-5; 7 bases match TRBD1. Looked up from germline, CDR1 is MNHEY and CDR2 is SMNVEV (reference sequence). V shed 3 bases, J shed 10 bases, and the junction held 6 bases outside the gene matches. This CDR3 comprises 13 residues. The DNA for the CDR3 is TGTGCCAGCAGTTTTGGACGGGACAGTCCCCAGCATTTT. This sequence encodes CASSFGRDSPQHF.

The chain combines TRBV25-1 with TRBJ1-2; 7 bases map to TRBD1. The junction had 7 bases not matched to a gene; V was cut back by 5 bases and J by 7 bases. Per germline, CDR1 MGHDK and CDR2 SYGVNS. The CDR3 is made up of 13 amino acids. CDR3 sequence: CASSPRQGGGYTF. The CDR3 DNA reads TGTGCCAGCAGTCCGCGACAGGGTGGTGGCTACACCTTC.

The chain has TRBV30 and TRBJ1-5, with 8 positions matching TRBD1. The V and J ends lost 5 bases and 4 bases, in that order; junction bases with no gene match: 4. Looked up from germline, CDR1 is GTSNPN and CDR2 is SVGIG (reference sequence). The CDR3 loop spans 13 amino acids. In DNA, the CDR3 is TGTGCCTGGCAGGGGGCCGAGAATCAGCCCCAGCATTTT. It yields the protein CAWQGAENQPQHF.

This sequence joins TRBV25-1 and TRBJ2-1, with TRBD2 identical over 11 bases. Germline V CDR1 and CDR2: MGHDK, SYGVNS. The junction had 4 bases not matched to a gene; V was cut back by 8 bases and J by 4 bases. This CDR3 comprises 14 residues. The CDR3 region is CASRTSGGYNEQFF. DNA for the CDR3: TGTGCCAGCCGAACTAGCGGGGGTTACAATGAGCAGTTCTTC. Full variable domain (remainder filled in from reference TRBV25-1 and TRBJ2-1): EADIYQTPRYLVIGTGKKITLECSQTMGHDKMYWYQQDPGMELHLIHYSYGVNSTEKGDLSSESTVSRIRTEHFPLTLESARPSHTSQYLCASRTSGGYNEQFFGPGTRLTVL.

Only a few counts were recorded for this clone. This chain uses TRBV19 with TRBJ1-1, with 7 positions matching TRBD1. This CDR3 has 16 residues. V lost 2 bases and J lost 1; bases outside the gene matches: 7. Germline CDR1 reads LNHDA; CDR2 reads SQIVND (reference sequence). The CDR3 DNA reads TGTGCCAGTAGTATACCCCGGACAGGTTCGAACACTGAAGCTTTCTTT. Protein product: CASSIPRTGSNTEAFF.

V is TRBV5-4 and J is TRBJ2-7; 8 bases agree with TRBD1. With V trimmed by 4 bases and J by 5 bases, 11 bases remained unmatched. The CDR3 loop spans 15 amino acids. Germline CDR1 reads SGHNT; CDR2 reads YYREEE (reference sequence). The CDR3 DNA follows: TGTGCCAGCAGCAAGGTGACAGGGGAGATCCACGAGCAGTACTTC. This gives the protein CASSKVTGEIHEQYF.

This clone was observed a handful of times. The chain uses TRBV27 and TRBJ1-1; D is perhaps TRBD1 (6 bases). Germline V gives CDR1 MNHEY, CDR2 SMNVEV (reference sequence). There are 17 residues in the CDR3. V lost 4 bases to trimming and J lost 4 bases, with 22 bases between them. The CDR3 protein is CASSYILGGIRATEAFF. The CDR3 DNA reads as TGTGCCAGCAGTTATATTTTAGGGGGAATTAGGGCCACTGAAGCTTTCTTT.

The chain employs TRBV5-1 and TRBJ1-3; TRBD1 matches 7 bases. After removal of 2 bases from V and 4 bases from J, the junction contained 3 bases not matched to a gene. The CDR3 extends over 14 amino acids. CDR1 and CDR2 from the germline V gene are SGHRS and YFSETQ. The CDR3 nucleotides are TGCGCCAGCAGCTTTACAGGGGAAGGAAACACCATATATTTT. Translating it yields CASSFTGEGNTIYF.

The chain uses TRBV7-3 and TRBJ2-3; D may be TRBD2 (6 bases). CDR3 size: 15 residues. Trimming cost V 4 bases and J 0 bases, with 11 bases left between them. Germline assignment: CDR1 SGHTA and CDR2 FQGTGA. This CDR3 is CASSSGGSSTDTQYF. CDR3 bases: TGTGCCAGCAGCTCCGGGGGTTCTAGCACAGATACGCAGTATTTT. The whole variable domain, filled in from reference TRBV7-3 and TRBJ2-3, reads GAGVSQTPSNKVTEKGKYVELRCDPISGHTALYWYRQSLGQGPEFLIYFQGTGAADDSGLPNDRFFAVRPEGSVSTLKIQRTERGDSAVYLCASSSGGSSTDTQYFGPGTRLTVL.

DNA for the CDR3: TGCGCCAGCAGCTTGGACCACAGGGGTACCACTGAAGCTTTCTTT. Amino acids: CASSLDHRGTTEAFF. The chain uses TRBV5-1 and TRBJ1-1, with 7 bases that match TRBD1. Germline-derived CDR1 and CDR2 are SGHRS and YFSETQ. The CDR3 totals 15 residues. V trimming: 0 bases; J trimming: 4 bases; junction bases outside the gene matches: 6.

The DNA of the CDR3 is TGTGCCAGTAGTATAGGGCTAGCGGGGGAAGAAGTGGGTTACGGAAAGACCCAGTACTTC. Protein: CASSIGLAGEEVGYGKTQYF. The chain employs TRBV19 and TRBJ2-5; 10 bases map to TRBD2. In germline, CDR1 is LNHDA, CDR2 SQIVND (reference sequence). This CDR3 is built from 20 residues. The junction had 20 bases not matched to a gene; V was cut back by 1 base and J by 6 bases.

This sequence joins TRBV2 and TRBJ2-1, with D perhaps TRBD1 (6 bases). V gave up 6 bases and J gave up 0 bases, with 18 bases separating them. The CDR3 is made up of 17 amino acids. The V gene's germline CDR1 is SNHLY and CDR2 FYNNEI. CDR3 in DNA: TGTGCCAGCAGGACGGCGGACAGAACTAGCTCCTACAATGAGCAGTTCTTC. Its protein is CASRTADRTSSYNEQFF.

The CDR3 sequence is CATSRDYRGQSSQHF. Here the CDR3 DNA reads TGTGCCACCAGCAGAGATTATCGGGGACAGTCGTCCCAGCATTTT. The rearrangement joins TRBV15 to TRBJ1-5, with 7 bases aligning to TRBD1. The CDR3 consists of 15 residues. V lost 0 bases and J lost 11; bases outside the gene matches: 10. CDR1 is LNHNV, CDR2 YYDKDF, per germline (reference sequence).

The chain is built from TRBV29-1 and TRBJ2-1, with 12 bases fitting TRBD2. V shed 4 bases, J shed 4 bases, and the junction held 5 bases outside the gene matches. CDR3 size: 15 residues. CDR1 and CDR2 (germline): SQVTM, ANQGSEA. The CDR3: CSVGLGLAGYNEQFF. In nucleotides, the CDR3 is TGCAGCGTTGGCCTAGGACTAGCGGGGTACAATGAGCAGTTCTTC.

The V call is TRBV7-8, the J call TRBJ2-1; no definite D call. V was shortened by 0 bases and J by 7 bases, with 4 bases between the two germline ends. CDR1 is SGHVS and CDR2 is FQNEAQ in the germline V gene. The CDR3 extends over 12 amino acids. The CDR3 DNA reads as TGTGCCAGCAGCTTAGCCCTTAATGAGCAGTTCTTC. Translating gives CASSLALNEQFF. The variable domain in full, completed from reference TRBV7-8 and TRBJ2-1, reads GAGVSQSPRYKVAKRGQDVALRCDPISGHVSLFWYQQALGQGPEFLTYFQNEAQLDKSGLPSDRFFAERPEGSVSTLKIQRTQQEDSAVYLCASSLALNEQFFGPGTRLTVL.

V gene TRBV11-1 combines with J gene TRBJ2-7; TRBD2 agrees at 13 bases. The CDR3 totals 17 residues. Germline V gene sequence: CDR1 SGHAT, CDR2 FQDESV (reference sequence). The junction had 5 bases not matched to a gene; V was cut back by 0 bases and J by 3 bases. The CDR3 DNA is TGTGCCAGCAGCTTAGCTTGGACTAGCGGGAGCCGCTACGAGCAGTACTTC. Protein: CASSLAWTSGSRYEQYF.

The chain recombines TRBV21-1 with TRBJ2-7; the DNA was not compared with TRBD2, the D call given in the table. TRBV21-1 has pseudogene status. This CDR3 contains 15 residues. CDR3 nucleotide sequence: TGTGCCAGCAGCAGCCAAGGGAGGGACGAATACGAGCAGTACTTC. Translating it yields CASSSQGRDEYEQYF.

The chain recombines TRBV5-4 with TRBJ2-7; TRBD2 matches at 8 bases. In germline, CDR1 is SGHNT, CDR2 YYREEE (reference sequence). The CDR3 is made up of 15 amino acids. V lost 3 bases to trimming and J lost 0 bases; unmatched junction nucleotides: 5. The CDR3 protein is CASSSTSGLSYEQYF. In DNA, the CDR3 is TGTGCCAGCAGCTCTACTAGCGGCCTCTCCTACGAGCAGTACTTC.

This clone was observed a handful of times. The chain carries TRBV6-1 and TRBJ1-1, with a tentative D call TRBD1 (6 bases). CDR1 is MNHNS, CDR2 SASEGT, per germline. This CDR3 is built from 13 residues. V gave up 5 bases and J gave up 4 bases, with 11 bases separating them. CDR3 nucleotide sequence: TGTGCCAGCAGTCACAAGACAGGCACTGAAGCTTTCTTT. This encodes CASSHKTGTEAFF.

The chain combines TRBV30 with TRBJ1-5; D not resolved. This CDR3 is built from 13 residues. V lost 1 base and J 3 bases, leaving 7 bases between the germline ends. Germline CDR1 reads GTSNPN; CDR2 reads SVGIG (reference sequence). CDR3 nucleotides: TGTGCCTGGAGTGGGAGGGACAATCAGCCCCAGCATTTT. Encoded protein: CAWSGRDNQPQHF.

The chain links TRBV7-3 to TRBJ1-1, with no clear D. The V end was cut by 2 bases, the J end by 1 base, with 8 bases between. The CDR3 extends over 14 amino acids. Germline assignment: CDR1 SGHTA and CDR2 FQGTGA. The CDR3 sequence: CASSLSSRNTEAFF. As DNA, the CDR3 is TGTGCCAGCAGCTTATCGTCTAGGAACACTGAAGCTTTCTTT.

V usage is TRBV7-9 and J usage is TRBJ2-7, with 9 bases fitting TRBD1. V lost 5 bases, J lost 0 bases, and 14 bases stayed unmatched. Germline-derived CDR1 and CDR2 are SEHNR and FQNEAQ (reference sequence). This CDR3 has 18 residues. In DNA form, the CDR3 reads TGTGCCAGCAGCAAACATCGCCCACAGGGGGCCTCCTCCTACGAGCAGTACTTC. The encoded protein is CASSKHRPQGASSYEQYF. Full variable domain (rest looked up from reference TRBV7-9 and TRBJ2-7): DTGVSQNPRHKITKRGQNVTFRCDPISEHNRLYWYRQTLGQGPEFLTYFQNEAQLEKSRLLSDRFSAERPKGSFSTLEIQRTEQGDSAMYLCASSKHRPQGASSYEQYFGPGTRLTVT.

The chain uses TRBV18 and TRBJ2-4, with 7 bases matching TRBD2. CDR3 length: 17 residues. Germline-derived CDR1 and CDR2 are KGHSH and LQKENI. V lost 1 base, J lost 0 bases, and 6 bases stayed unmatched. CDR3 nucleotide sequence: TGTGCCAGCTCACCACTTTCGGGGAGGGGAGCCAAAAACATTCAGTACTTC. Its translation is CASSPLSGRGAKNIQYF.

This clone was picked up one time. This CDR3 is CASSLEGRRNQPQHF. CDR3 nucleotides: TGCGCCAGCAGCTTGGAGGGGAGGCGCAATCAGCCCCAGCATTTT. The rearrangement links TRBV5-1 to TRBJ1-5, with D possibly being TRBD1 (5 bases). CDR1 and CDR2 from the germline V gene are SGHRS and YFSETQ. The V end lost 0 bases, the J end lost 2 bases, and 9 bases lay between the germline ends. The CDR3 is 15 residues long.

The table lists this clone with a few counts. This chain uses TRBV21-1 with TRBJ1-3. TRBV21-1 represents a pseudogene. The CDR3 totals 15 residues. The CDR3 region is CASIQREGDGNTIYF. The CDR3 DNA follows: TGTGCCAGCATCCAAAGGGAGGGGGATGGAAACACCATATATTTT.

V is TRBV6-1 and J is TRBJ1-2; D not certain. Germline V gene lookup returns CDR1 MNHNS and CDR2 SASEGT. The V end lost 1 base, the J end lost 2 bases, and 8 bases lay between the germline ends. CDR3 length equals 14 residues. The CDR3 is CASSEEGGNYGYTF. CDR3 sequence (DNA): TGTGCCAGCAGTGAAGAGGGAGGGAACTATGGCTACACCTTC.

The J gene is TRBJ2-6, the V gene TRBV5-1; TRBD1 matches at 10 bases. J gave up 4 bases and V 0 bases, and 10 bases lay outside the gene matches. Germline-derived CDR1 and CDR2 are SGHRS and YFSETQ. This CDR3 has 19 amino acids. For the CDR3, the DNA is TGCGCCAGCAGCTTGGCCCCCGGACAGGGGGGCCCAGGGGCCAACGTCCTGACTTTC. Its protein product is CASSLAPGQGGPGANVLTF.

The chain employs TRBV6-1 and TRBJ1-2, with a tentative D call TRBD1 (6 bases). Germline CDR1 reads MNHNS; CDR2 reads SASEGT. The CDR3 runs 15 residues. Trimming shortened V by 1 base and J by 6 bases, and 15 bases separated the two germline ends. CDR3 bases: TGTGCCAGCAGTGAAGGGTATGCAGGGGAAAATGGCTACACCTTC. Residues: CASSEGYAGENGYTF.

The CDR3 reads CASSVGRGTEAFF. The CDR3 coding sequence is TGTGCCAGCAGCGTAGGCAGGGGCACTGAAGCTTTCTTT. This chain uses TRBV9 with TRBJ1-1, with D perhaps matching TRBD1 (6 bases). The CDR3 runs 13 residues. Between the trimmed V and J ends, which lost 0 bases and 4 bases, there was a span of 7 bases. Germline loops: CDR1 SGDLS, CDR2 YYNGEE.

This clone has more than one count but fewer than ten. The genes are TRBV5-8 and TRBJ2-5; 7 bases map to TRBD2. The V and J ends lost 3 bases and 5 bases, in that order; junction bases with no gene match: 7. The CDR3 loop spans 14 amino acids. The V gene's germline CDR1 is SGHTS and CDR2 YDEGEE. This CDR3 reads CASSSGLLWETQYF. In DNA, the CDR3 is TGTGCCAGCAGCTCGGGACTACTCTGGGAGACCCAGTACTTC.